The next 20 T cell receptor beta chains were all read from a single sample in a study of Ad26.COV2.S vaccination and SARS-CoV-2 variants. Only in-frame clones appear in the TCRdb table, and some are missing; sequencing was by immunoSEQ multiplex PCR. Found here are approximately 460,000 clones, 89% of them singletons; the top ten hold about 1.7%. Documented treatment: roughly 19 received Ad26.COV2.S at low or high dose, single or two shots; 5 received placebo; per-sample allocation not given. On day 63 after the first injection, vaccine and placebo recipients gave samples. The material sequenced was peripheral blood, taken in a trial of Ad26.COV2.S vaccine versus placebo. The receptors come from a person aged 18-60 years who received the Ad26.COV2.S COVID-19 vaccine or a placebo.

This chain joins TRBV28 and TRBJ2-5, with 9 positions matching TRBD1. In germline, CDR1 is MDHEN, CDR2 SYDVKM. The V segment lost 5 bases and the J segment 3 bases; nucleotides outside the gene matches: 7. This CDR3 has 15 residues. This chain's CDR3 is CASSAPGQGEETQYF. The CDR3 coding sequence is TGTGCCAGCAGTGCCCCGGGACAGGGAGAAGAGACCCAGTACTTC.

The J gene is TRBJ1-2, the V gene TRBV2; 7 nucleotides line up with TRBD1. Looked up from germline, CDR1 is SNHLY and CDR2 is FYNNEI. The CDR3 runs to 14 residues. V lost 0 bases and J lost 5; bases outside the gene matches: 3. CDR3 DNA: TGTGCCAGCAGTGAAGCTCCAGGGGGGTATGGCTACACCTTC. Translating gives CASSEAPGGYGYTF.

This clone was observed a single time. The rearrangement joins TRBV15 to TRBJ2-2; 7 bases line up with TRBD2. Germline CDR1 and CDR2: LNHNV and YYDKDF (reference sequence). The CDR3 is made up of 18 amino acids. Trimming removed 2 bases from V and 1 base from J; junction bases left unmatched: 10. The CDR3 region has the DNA TGTGCCACCAGCAGATCGGGCTTCCTAGCGGTGAACACCGGGGAGCTGTTTTTT. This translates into CATSRSGFLAVNTGELFF.

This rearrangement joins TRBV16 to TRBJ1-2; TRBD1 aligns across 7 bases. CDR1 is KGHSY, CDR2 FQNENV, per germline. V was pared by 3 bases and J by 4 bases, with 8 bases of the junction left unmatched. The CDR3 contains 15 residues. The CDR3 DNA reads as TGTGCCAGCAGCCAGAATCCAGGGGGTATCTATGGCTACACCTTC. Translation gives CASSQNPGGIYGYTF. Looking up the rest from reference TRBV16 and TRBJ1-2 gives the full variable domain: GEEVAQTPKHLVRGEGQKAKLYCAPIKGHSYVFWYQQVLKNEFKFLISFQNENVFDETGMPKERFSAKCLPNSPCSLEIQATKLEDSAVYFCASSQNPGGIYGYTFGSGTRLTVV.

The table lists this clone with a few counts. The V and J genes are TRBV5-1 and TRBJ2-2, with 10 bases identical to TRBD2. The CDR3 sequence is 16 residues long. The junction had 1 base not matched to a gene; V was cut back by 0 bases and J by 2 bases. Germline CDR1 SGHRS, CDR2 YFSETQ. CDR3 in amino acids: CASSLGTSGNTGELFF. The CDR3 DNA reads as TGCGCCAGCAGCTTGGGGACTAGCGGTAACACCGGGGAGCTGTTTTTT.

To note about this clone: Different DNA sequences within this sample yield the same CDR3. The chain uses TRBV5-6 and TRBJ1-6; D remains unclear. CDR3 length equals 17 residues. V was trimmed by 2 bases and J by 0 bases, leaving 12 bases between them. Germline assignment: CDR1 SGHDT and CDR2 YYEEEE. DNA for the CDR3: TGTGCCAGCAGCTTAGCCACTCAGAGCTCCTATAATTCACCCCTCCACTTT. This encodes CASSLATQSSYNSPLHF.

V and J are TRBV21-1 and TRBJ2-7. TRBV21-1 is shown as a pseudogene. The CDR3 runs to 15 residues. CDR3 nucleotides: TGTGCCAGCAGCAAAGATCCGATCCACTCCTACGAGCAGTACTTC. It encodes CASSKDPIHSYEQYF.

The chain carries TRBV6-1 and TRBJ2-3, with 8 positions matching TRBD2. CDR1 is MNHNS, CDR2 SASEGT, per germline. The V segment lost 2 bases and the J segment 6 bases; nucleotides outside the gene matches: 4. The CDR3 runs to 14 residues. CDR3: CASSESGGRDTQYF. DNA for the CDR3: TGTGCCAGCAGTGAAAGCGGGGGCAGGGATACGCAGTATTTT.

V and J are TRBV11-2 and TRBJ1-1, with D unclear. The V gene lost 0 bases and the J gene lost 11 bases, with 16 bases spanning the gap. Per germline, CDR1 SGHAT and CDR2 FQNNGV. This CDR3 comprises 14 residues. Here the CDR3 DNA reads TGTGCCAGCAGCTTAGATCTTTTGGATTTTGTGGCTTTCTTT. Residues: CASSLDLLDFVAFF.

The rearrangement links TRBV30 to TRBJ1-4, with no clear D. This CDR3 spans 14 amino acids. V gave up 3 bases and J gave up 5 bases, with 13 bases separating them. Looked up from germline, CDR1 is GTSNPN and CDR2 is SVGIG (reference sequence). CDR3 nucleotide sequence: TGTGCCTGGAGAAACCTAGGGTCGAATGAAAAACTGTTTTTT. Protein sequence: CAWRNLGSNEKLFF.

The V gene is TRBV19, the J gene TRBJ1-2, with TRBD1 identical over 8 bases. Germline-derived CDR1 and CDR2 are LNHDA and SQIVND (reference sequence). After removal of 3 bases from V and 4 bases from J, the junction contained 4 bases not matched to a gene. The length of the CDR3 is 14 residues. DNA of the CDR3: TGTGCCAGTAGTATTGGACAGGGAATCTATGGCTACACCTTC. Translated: CASSIGQGIYGYTF.

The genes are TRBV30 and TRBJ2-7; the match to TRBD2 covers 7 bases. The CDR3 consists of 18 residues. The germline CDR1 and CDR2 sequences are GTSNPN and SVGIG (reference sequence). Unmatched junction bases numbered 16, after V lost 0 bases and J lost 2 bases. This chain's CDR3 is CAWSVQRTWASGTYEQYF. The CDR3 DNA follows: TGTGCCTGGAGTGTACAACGGACCTGGGCTAGCGGAACCTACGAGCAGTACTTC. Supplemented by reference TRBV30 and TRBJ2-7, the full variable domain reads SQTIHQWPATLVQPVGSPLSLECTVEGTSNPNLYWYRQAAGRGLQLLFYSVGIGQISSEVPQNLSASRPQDRQFILSSKKLLLSDSGFYLCAWSVQRTWASGTYEQYFGPGTRLTVT.

The CDR3 sequence: CASSYSSVPGEAFF. Written as DNA, the CDR3 is TGTGCCAGCAGTTACTCGTCTGTCCCAGGTGAAGCTTTCTTT. This chain links TRBV6-6 with TRBJ1-1; no clear D gene. The germline gives CDR1 MNHNY, CDR2 SVGAGI (reference sequence). CDR3 length: 14 residues. V was shortened by 0 bases and J by 7 bases, with 12 bases between the two germline ends.

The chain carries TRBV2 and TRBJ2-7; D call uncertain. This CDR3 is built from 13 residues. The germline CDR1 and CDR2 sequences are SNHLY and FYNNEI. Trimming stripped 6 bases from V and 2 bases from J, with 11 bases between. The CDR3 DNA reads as TGTGCCAGCAGAGAACCGTTACCCTACGAGCAGTACTTC. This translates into CASREPLPYEQYF.

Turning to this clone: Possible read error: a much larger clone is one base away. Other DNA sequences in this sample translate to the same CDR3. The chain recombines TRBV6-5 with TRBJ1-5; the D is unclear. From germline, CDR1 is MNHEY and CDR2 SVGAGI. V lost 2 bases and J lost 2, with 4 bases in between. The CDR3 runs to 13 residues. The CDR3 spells CASSYDGNQPQHF. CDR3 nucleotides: TGTGCCAGCAGTTACGACGGCAATCAGCCCCAGCATTTT.

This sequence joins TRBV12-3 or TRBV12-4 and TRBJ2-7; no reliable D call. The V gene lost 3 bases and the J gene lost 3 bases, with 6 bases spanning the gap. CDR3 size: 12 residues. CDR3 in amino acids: CASSFSGYEQYF. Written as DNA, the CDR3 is TGTGCCAGCAGTTTCTCCGGCTACGAGCAGTACTTC.

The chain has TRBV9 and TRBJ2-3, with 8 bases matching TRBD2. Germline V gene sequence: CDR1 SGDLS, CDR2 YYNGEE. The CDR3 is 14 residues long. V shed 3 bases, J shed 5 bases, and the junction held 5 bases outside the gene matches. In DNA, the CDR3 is TGTGCCAGCAGCGGCCACGGGGGGGTAGATACGCAGTATTTT. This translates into CASSGHGGVDTQYF.

CDR3 sequence: CASNSGRAIERDTQYF. The CDR3 nucleotides read TGTGCCAGCAACAGCGGGAGGGCCATAGAGAGAGATACGCAGTATTTT. The rearrangement joins TRBV9 to TRBJ2-3, with 10 bases aligning to TRBD2. The V and J ends lost 6 bases and 5 bases, in that order; junction bases with no gene match: 12. Germline CDR1 SGDLS, CDR2 YYNGEE. This CDR3 comprises 16 residues.

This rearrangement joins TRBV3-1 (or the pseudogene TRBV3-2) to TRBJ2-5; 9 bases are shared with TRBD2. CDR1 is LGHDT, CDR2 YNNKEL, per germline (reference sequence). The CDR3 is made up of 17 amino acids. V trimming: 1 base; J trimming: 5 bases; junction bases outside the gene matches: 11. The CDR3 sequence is CASSQAYGLAPGETQYF. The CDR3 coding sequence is TGTGCCAGCAGCCAAGCCTATGGACTAGCGCCCGGTGAGACCCAGTACTTC.

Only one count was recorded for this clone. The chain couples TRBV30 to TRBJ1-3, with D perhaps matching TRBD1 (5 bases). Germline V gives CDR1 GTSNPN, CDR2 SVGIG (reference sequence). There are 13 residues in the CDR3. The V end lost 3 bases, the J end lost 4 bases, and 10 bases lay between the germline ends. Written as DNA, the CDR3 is TGTGCCTGGAGGGGCTCAGGGGGAAACACCATATATTTT. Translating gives CAWRGSGGNTIYF.